The T cell receptor (beta chain) under discussion was sequenced for a study of cytomegalovirus exposure and HLA in healthy donors. Study details: Prior work identified around 110 million unique TCR beta sequences in 190 million or so T cells.

Primers included in the PCR were 60 Vbeta and 13 Jbeta primers. Libraries were prepared by immunoSEQ multiplex PCR; TCRdb keeps only in-frame clonotypes and omits some of them. The sample contains roughly 190,000 clones, approximately 77% of which appear only once. The trim removed 2 bases at V and 2 bases at J, leaving 6 bases unmatched. This CDR3 has 16 residues. The germline V gene encodes CDR1 SGHVS and CDR2 FNYEAQ. To note about this clone: Its antigen is unknown.

Broader study findings: Sequencing depth roughly uniform across donors was assumed in presence/absence analyses. It was reported that TCR beta sequences correctly inferred the HLA-A and HLA-B alleles for most subjects. With DRB1 most and HLA-C fewest, TCR association rates differed between HLA loci in a later analysis.

The receptor was derived from a man aged 35-49 years in good health and CMV-seropositive. The chain uses TRBV7-6 and TRBJ2-1; 7 bases match TRBD2. Sequenced input: PBMCs. CDR3 coding DNA: TGTGCCAGCAGCTTAAGGAGGGAGGGCCCCTACAATGAGCAGTTCTTC. It encodes CASSLRREGPYNEQFF.